The rows below give T cell receptor beta chains drawn from one sample of a study of response to subunit inactivated influenza vaccine. Via MiXCR, TCRdb re-called the RT-PCR reads, giving one row per CDR3 protein. Of 800,000 to 1,000,000 distinct CDR3 sequences in the sample, approximately 22% were seen once. The source was PBMCs from blood, collected about 5 days after vaccination. Receptors originate from a man in his fifties who received an inactivated influenza vaccine. CDR3s include the opening cysteine and the closing phenylalanine or tryptophan. Each record gives: V gene, clone size, J gene, D gene, CDR3 protein, CDR3 DNA. D genes are given only for firm matches. Expanded clones are given a class, and other clones once, few, many or no size at all.

TRBV10-3	few	TRBJ2-7	TRBD2	CAISGHGTSGSYEQYF	TGTGCCATCAGTGGCCACGGGACTAGCGGTTCCTACGAGCAGTACTTC
TRBV12-3/TRBV12-4	few	TRBJ2-5	TRBD2	CASSLGSGGGQETQYF	TGTGCCAGCAGTTTAGGAAGCGGGGGGGGCCAAGAGACCCAGTACTTC
TRBV7-8	few	TRBJ2-1	TRBD2	CASSFSSGGPYNEQFF	TGTGCCAGCAGCTTCTCTAGCGGGGGGCCTTACAATGAGCAGTTCTTC
TRBV3-1	few	TRBJ2-1	NA	CASSQVAGSSYNEQFF	TGTGCCAGCAGCCAAGTCGCTGGTAGCTCCTACAATGAGCAGTTCTTC
TRBV4-2	many	TRBJ2-7	NA	CASSNIVSGIGGEQYF	TGTGCCAGCAGTAACATCGTCAGCGGGATAGGGGGCGAGCAGTACTTC
TRBV5-1	NA	TRBJ2-1	TRBD1	CASSSGGMGQGFLSYNEQFF	TGCGCCAGCAGCTCCGGGGGAATGGGACAGGGGTTTCTCTCCTACAATGAGCAGTTCTTC
TRBV6-2/TRBV6-3	NA	TRBJ2-1	NA	CASSYSLVVQFF	TGTGCCAGCAGTTACTCGTTAGTGGTGCAGTTCTTC
TRBV7-2	many	TRBJ2-5	TRBD2	CASSYGGRTETQYF	TGTGCCAGCAGCTATGGCGGGAGAACGGAGACCCAGTACTTC
TRBV4-2	few	TRBJ2-7	TRBD2	CASSHTTSGGLPGYEQYF	TGTGCCAGCAGCCACACGACTAGCGGGGGCCTCCCCGGCTACGAGCAGTACTTC
TRBV20-1	NA	TRBJ1-2	TRBD1	CSASRGQGHGYTF	TGCAGTGCTAGCCGAGGACAGGGTCATGGCTACACCTTC
TRBV4-3	NA	TRBJ2-5	TRBD1	CASSHNRGETQYF	TGCGCCAGCAGCCACAACAGGGGGGAGACCCAGTACTTC
TRBV7-8	NA	TRBJ2-3	NA	CASSHKQGSSTDTQYF	TGTGCCAGCAGTCACAAACAGGGCTCCAGCACAGATACGCAGTATTTT
TRBV5-5	NA	TRBJ2-5	NA	CAMSPGPQETQYF	TGTGCCATGAGCCCTGGGCCCCAAGAGACCCAGTACTTC
TRBV3-2	NA	TRBJ2-1	NA	CTCSLSYLLRRDNNEQFF	TGTACCTGCAGTTTATCCTACCTCCTCCGGCGGGATAATAATGAGCAGTTCTTC
TRBV11-2	NA	TRBJ2-7	TRBD2	CASSSLIGASGSSYEQYF	TGTGCCAGCAGCTCCCTCATAGGGGCTAGCGGGAGCTCCTACGAGCAGTACTTC
TRBV4-3	few	TRBJ2-7	TRBD2	CASSQDRLAGESYEQYF	TGCGCCAGCAGCCAAGATAGGCTAGCGGGAGAGTCCTACGAGCAGTACTTC
TRBV20-1	many	TRBJ2-3	TRBD2	CSARKASGGGVRQYF	TGCAGTGCTAGAAAGGCTAGCGGGGGTGGAGTGAGGCAGTATTTT
TRBV5-1	NA	TRBJ2-7	NA	CASSLVSQNYEQYF	TGCGCCAGCAGCTTGGTGAGTCAGAACTACGAGCAGTACTTC
TRBV28	few	TRBJ1-2	NA	CASSLVQQGPYGYTF	TGTGCCAGCAGTTTGGTCCAGCAGGGACCCTATGGCTACACCTTC
TRBV20-1	NA	TRBJ1-1	TRBD1	CSVQQGTGRTEAFF	TGCAGTGTTCAGCAAGGGACAGGGAGGACTGAAGCTTTCTTT
TRBV12-3/TRBV12-4	NA	TRBJ2-1	NA	CASSQGRSNEQFF	TGTGCCAGCAGCCAGGGGAGAAGCAATGAGCAGTTCTTC
TRBV21-1	NA	TRBJ2-5	NA	CASSNRENQETQYF	TGTGCCAGCAGCAACAGGGAGAACCAAGAGACCCAGTACTTC